One and the same sample provided the 6 T cell receptor beta chains below, sequenced in a study of blood T cell repertoires in COVID-19 (dated by TCRdb to the early 2020s). Library method: the immunoSEQ multiplex PCR assay. TCRdb provides this immuneACCESS table in a form limited to in-frame rearrangements. Some clones are lacking; in checked studies, under half of them reflect an unresolved V gene, and why the rest are absent is not known. The sample records more than 50,000 clones, over 75% of which are singletons. The ten biggest clones cover approximately 15% of the sample. The sample taken for sequencing was peripheral blood. The receptors stem from a man aged 80 or over with acute or convalescent COVID-19.

This clone appeared a single time. The junction does not match germline at one end; this may be a read error. This chain links TRBV15 with TRBJ2-1, with 12 positions matching TRBD2. This CDR3 has 17 residues. Germline V gene data show CDR1 as LNHNV and CDR2 as YYDKDF (reference sequence). CDR3 in DNA: TGTGCCACCAGCGGCCTTATAGGGGGGGGACTAGCGGGCGACAAGGTCTTC. Its translation: CATSGLIGGGLAGDKVF.

The chain recombines TRBV2 with TRBJ1-4, with 9 bases fitting TRBD1. Germline V CDR1 and CDR2: SNHLY, FYNNEI. Trimming cost V 9 bases and J 8 bases; bases outside gene matches: 7. This CDR3 spans 13 amino acids. The CDR3 spells CASGDRVEEKLFF. The CDR3 nucleotides read TGTGCCAGTGGGGACAGGGTTGAAGAAAAACTGTTTTTT.

The chain recombines TRBV10-3 with TRBJ2-5; D is undetermined. The CDR3 is 13 residues long. Trimming cost V 8 bases and J 5 bases, with 15 bases left between them. Germline V lookup: CDR1 ENHRY, CDR2 SYGVKD. This CDR3 is CAISPSNKETQYF. In DNA, the CDR3 is TGTGCCATCTCCCCTAGTAATAAGGAGACCCAGTACTTC.

The rearrangement links TRBV30 to TRBJ2-1; D possibly corresponds to TRBD1 (6 bases). Germline loops: CDR1 GTSNPN, CDR2 SVGIG (reference sequence). V lost 3 bases, J lost 2 bases, and 11 bases lay in between. CDR3 length: 14 amino acids. The CDR3 is CAWRDSETYNEQFF. The CDR3 DNA sequence: TGTGCCTGGAGGGACAGCGAGACCTACAATGAGCAGTTCTTC.

The chain has TRBV4-1 and TRBJ1-1; a possible D gene is TRBD1 (5 bases). The CDR3 length is 16 residues. V was trimmed by 0 bases and J by 5 bases, leaving 16 bases between them. Germline V gene sequence: CDR1 MGHRA, CDR2 YSYEKL. CDR3 amino acids: CASSQDTGGWGTEAFF. The CDR3 coding sequence is TGCGCCAGCAGCCAAGATACGGGGGGATGGGGTACTGAAGCTTTCTTT.

The chain employs TRBV28 and TRBJ1-2, with D hard to call. There are 13 residues in the CDR3. CDR1 and CDR2 from the germline V gene are MDHEN and SYDVKM. V lost 2 bases, J lost 3 bases, and 7 bases lay in between. This chain's CDR3 is CASSLRGDYGYTF. DNA for the CDR3: TGTGCCAGCAGTTTACGGGGTGACTATGGCTACACCTTC.